This is a list of T cell receptor beta chains from one sample in a study of T-cell memory formation after mild COVID-19. TCRdb independently ran MiXCR on the 5' RACE reads; one entry per CDR3 protein. Counted here are around 310,000 distinct CDR3 sequences, under 25% occurring once; the ten biggest clones make up 20% to 25%. The sample comprised PBMCs or a T cell subset sorted from them (not recorded which). The source is a man between 18 and 29 years old who had mild COVID-19 (a few samples of this study predate the infection). Cell type and time point are not known. The conserved cysteine and the conserved F or W are not part of the CDR3 here. The order of the fields is V gene, J gene, CDR3 protein.

v_gene: TRBV28; j_gene: TRBJ1-4; CDR3aa: ASSLAGSREKLF
v_gene: TRBV3-1; j_gene: TRBJ2-7; CDR3aa: ASSQDPQRSGTSGGVYEQY
v_gene: TRBV5-1; j_gene: TRBJ2-5; CDR3aa: ASTPVGGETQY
v_gene: TRBV7-9; j_gene: TRBJ1-1; CDR3aa: ASSLDGPEAF
v_gene: TRBV11-2; j_gene: TRBJ1-4; CDR3aa: ASRSGFWVEKLF
v_gene: TRBV19; j_gene: TRBJ2-7; CDR3aa: ASSIGQRRVNEQY
v_gene: TRBV11-2; j_gene: TRBJ1-1; CDR3aa: ASSGDRATEAF
v_gene: TRBV14; j_gene: TRBJ1-2; CDR3aa: ASSARGANYGYT
v_gene: TRBV28; j_gene: TRBJ1-6; CDR3aa: ASVRGPYNSPLH
v_gene: TRBV7-2; j_gene: TRBJ1-6; CDR3aa: ASSYMGNSPLH
v_gene: TRBV7-9; j_gene: TRBJ2-2; CDR3aa: ASRDGPDTGELF
v_gene: TRBV5-1; j_gene: TRBJ2-5; CDR3aa: ASSRVDPVGETQY
v_gene: TRBV6-2/TRBV6-3; j_gene: TRBJ2-2; CDR3aa: ASSRGLAGRTGELF
v_gene: TRBV5-1; j_gene: TRBJ2-1; CDR3aa: ASSLGLANEQF
v_gene: TRBV7-2; j_gene: TRBJ1-2; CDR3aa: ASSLAGQGRNYGYT
v_gene: TRBV7-2; j_gene: TRBJ1-1; CDR3aa: ASSRDSQDTEAF
v_gene: TRBV29-1; j_gene: TRBJ2-1; CDR3aa: SVVGRNEQF
v_gene: TRBV9; j_gene: TRBJ1-6; CDR3aa: ASSPWGAGSPLH
v_gene: TRBV6-5; j_gene: TRBJ1-1; CDR3aa: ASSYGQLNTEAF
v_gene: TRBV29-1; j_gene: TRBJ2-2; CDR3aa: SVRKGQGFSGELF
v_gene: TRBV5-1; j_gene: TRBJ1-1; CDR3aa: ASTMEDGQGARSF
v_gene: TRBV7-2; j_gene: TRBJ2-1; CDR3aa: ASSWGQAVQF
v_gene: TRBV19; j_gene: TRBJ2-5; CDR3aa: ASSPEGLEVETQY
v_gene: TRBV7-3; j_gene: TRBJ2-1; CDR3aa: ASSSETGMNEQF
v_gene: TRBV9; j_gene: TRBJ2-3; CDR3aa: ASSTGLAIADTQY
v_gene: TRBV7-9; j_gene: TRBJ2-7; CDR3aa: ASSRSDRGWYEQY
v_gene: TRBV7-2; j_gene: TRBJ2-4; CDR3aa: ASKSQGIGKNIQY
v_gene: TRBV7-9; j_gene: TRBJ2-3; CDR3aa: ANGELAGGRSTDTQY
v_gene: TRBV20-1; j_gene: TRBJ1-2; CDR3aa: SGRTGGARSNYGYT
v_gene: TRBV24-1; j_gene: TRBJ2-5; CDR3aa: ATSDHFAGEETQY
v_gene: TRBV18; j_gene: TRBJ2-1; CDR3aa: ASSPGDLEQF
v_gene: TRBV11-2; j_gene: TRBJ2-2; CDR3aa: ASSSSYEVYTGELF
v_gene: TRBV4-2; j_gene: TRBJ1-1; CDR3aa: ASSPKGPGVDLNTEAF
v_gene: TRBV28; j_gene: TRBJ2-1; CDR3aa: ASSLWGFSYNEQF
v_gene: TRBV20-1; j_gene: TRBJ2-3; CDR3aa: SAPSGGSTDTQY
v_gene: TRBV4-3; j_gene: TRBJ1-2; CDR3aa: ASSQEQGSYGYT
v_gene: TRBV29-1; j_gene: TRBJ1-2; CDR3aa: SDGPSGDYGYT
v_gene: TRBV5-6; j_gene: TRBJ2-5; CDR3aa: ASRPAGQGETQY
v_gene: TRBV7-2; j_gene: TRBJ1-6; CDR3aa: ASSMDRGRYSPLH
v_gene: TRBV5-1; j_gene: TRBJ1-1; CDR3aa: ASTGGRRLNTEAF